This T cell receptor beta chain was captured in a study of early T cells in non-severe SARS-CoV-2 infection. In the study overall: The authors sequenced bulk RNA from unsorted whole blood, leaving chains unpaired. Study-wide results and caveats: Missing private and CD4 specificities, VDJdb matching favored anti-spike CD8 responses.

This clonotype was detected a few times. Its antigen remains unidentified. Researchers tagged individual cDNA molecules with unique molecular identifiers. TCRdb reprocessed the 5' RACE reads via MiXCR and lists one record per CDR3 protein. The sample gives approximately 100,000 distinct CDR3 sequences, 14% of which show up once; 5% to 7% is in the top ten. Trimming at V came to 5 bases and at J to 2 bases, leaving 10 bases not matched to a gene. Germline CDR1 MNHEY, CDR2 SMNVEV (reference sequence). This CDR3 is 16 amino acids long. The sequenced sample consisted of whole blood. The V and J genes are TRBV27 and TRBJ2-7; 9 bases are a match to TRBD2. This sequence was found in an adult who was a healthcare worker with PCR-confirmed SARS-CoV-2 infection or an uninfected control (not recorded which). Here the CDR3 reads CASSRRLAEGPYEQYF. CDR3 coding DNA: TGTGCCAGCAGTAGAAGACTAGCGGAGGGACCCTACGAGCAGTACTTC.